These 6 T cell receptor beta chains originate from one sample sequenced in a study of T cell responses to AZD1222 COVID-19 vaccine (dated by TCRdb to the early 2020s). The library was made by the immunoSEQ multiplex PCR assay. TCRdb's version of the immuneACCESS table is confined to in-frame rearrangements and falls short of the full clone set. An unresolved V gene accounts for under half of the shortfall where checked; the remainder is of unknown origin. The sample table lists around 120,000 clones, around 84% of them with a count of one. Approximately 15% of the sample is taken by the ten largest. Per the publication, the time point label means: about 28 days (+/-7) after the second vaccine dose. Here the sequenced sample was peripheral blood, taken 28 days after the second AZD1222 dose. The receptors originated from an adult who received the AZD1222 COVID-19 vaccine.

V usage is TRBV10-3 and J usage is TRBJ2-1; a possible D gene is TRBD2 (5 bases). The germline V gene encodes CDR1 ENHRY and CDR2 SYGVKD. CDR3 size: 11 residues. The ends were cut back, 7 bases at V and 9 bases at J, with 10 bases in the middle. In DNA form, the CDR3 reads TGTGCCATCACGGCGGGCCCTGAGCAGTTCTTC. Amino acid sequence: CAITAGPEQFF.

The genes are TRBV3-1 (or the pseudogene TRBV3-2) and TRBJ1-3; no clear D. This CDR3 region has 14 residues. From germline, CDR1 is LGHDT and CDR2 YNNKEL (reference sequence). The V end lost 1 base, the J end lost 3 bases, and 7 bases lay between the germline ends. This CDR3 reads CASSQAEGGNTIYF. The CDR3 region has the DNA TGTGCCAGCAGCCAAGCTGAAGGTGGAAACACCATATATTTT.

V and J are TRBV5-4 and TRBJ2-1; D possibly corresponds to TRBD1 (5 bases). CDR3 length equals 13 residues. The V gene lost 2 bases and the J gene lost 9 bases, with 12 bases spanning the gap. Germline V CDR1 and CDR2: SGHNT, YYREEE (reference sequence). CDR3 amino acids: CASSLPKGVEQFF. The CDR3 region has the DNA TGTGCCAGCAGCTTACCAAAAGGGGTTGAGCAGTTCTTC.

The chain links TRBV5-1 to TRBJ1-2, with D tentatively TRBD1 (5 bases). Trimming cost V 3 bases and J 0 bases, with 18 bases left between them. From germline, CDR1 is SGHRS and CDR2 YFSETQ. The CDR3 has 17 residues. CDR3 protein: CASSWGWPRLANYGYTF. As DNA, the CDR3 is TGCGCCAGCAGCTGGGGGTGGCCGCGCCTTGCTAACTATGGCTACACCTTC.

This sequence joins TRBV5-1 and TRBJ1-6; no clear D gene. V lost 4 bases and J 6 bases, leaving 17 bases between the germline ends. The germline CDR1 and CDR2 sequences are SGHRS and YFSETQ. The length of the CDR3 is 16 residues. The CDR3 nucleotides are TGCGCCAGCAGCCGCTCTGAAATAGTTCGTAATTCACCCCTCCACTTT. Protein sequence: CASSRSEIVRNSPLHF.

By share, this clone ranks as medium-sized. This chain connects TRBV12-5 to TRBJ1-3; D call uncertain. The CDR3 extends over 17 amino acids. Trimming took off 0 bases at V and 0 bases at J, with 12 bases between the two ends. CDR1 is LGHNT and CDR2 is FRNRAP in the germline V gene. CDR3 nucleotides: TGTGCTAGTGGTTTGGTACGAGGCCTCAGCTCTGGAAACACCATATATTTT. Its protein is CASGLVRGLSSGNTIYF. Looking up the rest from reference TRBV12-5 and TRBJ1-3 gives the full variable domain: DARVTQTPRHKVTEMGQEVTMRCQPILGHNTVFWYRQTMMQGLELLAYFRNRAPLDDSGMPKDRFSAEMPDATLATLKIQPSEPRDSAVYFCASGLVRGLSSGNTIYFGEGSWLTVV.